This is a list of T cell receptor beta chains from one sample in a study of CD8+ T cells in alopecia areata. TCRdb's table, derived via immunoSEQ multiplex PCR, lists solely in-frame clones and lacks some. The table includes 95,000 to 120,000 clones, 45% to 70% detected once. The sample was CD8+ T cells sorted from blood. These receptors all stem from a human donor in good health. Each CDR3 is given without its conserved first and last residue. Each record gives: V gene, J gene, clone size, CDR3 protein. The listing skips clone size in some rows; elsewhere it reads once, few, many or a size class.

v_call: TRBV29-1
j_call: TRBJ2-7
clone_size: .
cdr3_aa: SGVGQTFSEQY

v_call: TRBV2
j_call: TRBJ1-1
clone_size: .
cdr3_aa: ASLDGMNTEAF

v_call: TRBV7-6
j_call: TRBJ2-7
clone_size: .
cdr3_aa: ASSHGGVPSEQY

v_call: TRBV30
j_call: TRBJ1-1
clone_size: .
cdr3_aa: AWSDLREGAMNTEAF

v_call: TRBV13
j_call: TRBJ2-5
clone_size: few
cdr3_aa: ASSSPTDLPQETQY

v_call: TRBV7-6
j_call: TRBJ2-5
clone_size: .
cdr3_aa: ASSLGPGWRASGGIEQETQY

v_call: TRBV4-2
j_call: TRBJ1-5
clone_size: .
cdr3_aa: ASSHPPGGQPQH

v_call: TRBV7-8
j_call: TRBJ1-2
clone_size: once
cdr3_aa: ASRTGVTPGPYGYT

v_call: TRBV21-1
j_call: TRBJ1-1
clone_size: .
cdr3_aa: ASSEPEQGAGTEAF

v_call: TRBV5-6
j_call: TRBJ2-5
clone_size: .
cdr3_aa: ASSTYVTAEETQY

v_call: TRBV4-1
j_call: TRBJ2-7
clone_size: .
cdr3_aa: ASSLNSGGTYEQY

v_call: TRBV29-1
j_call: TRBJ1-2
clone_size: few
cdr3_aa: SVGSGLRGYT

v_call: TRBV6-5
j_call: TRBJ2-7
clone_size: .
cdr3_aa: AAGPGFEQY

v_call: TRBV15
j_call: TRBJ1-1
clone_size: .
cdr3_aa: ATSPRRGTEAF

v_call: TRBV29-1
j_call: TRBJ2-3
clone_size: .
cdr3_aa: SVERGDTDTQY

v_call: TRBV5-6
j_call: TRBJ1-2
clone_size: once
cdr3_aa: ASSSSLKRYGYT

v_call: TRBV19
j_call: TRBJ2-6
clone_size: .
cdr3_aa: ASSSGANVLT

v_call: TRBV5-1
j_call: TRBJ1-1
clone_size: .
cdr3_aa: ASRGGENTEAF

v_call: TRBV25-1
j_call: TRBJ2-7
clone_size: .
cdr3_aa: ASSGHRGPYEQY

v_call: TRBV4-2
j_call: TRBJ2-4
clone_size: .
cdr3_aa: ASSQDLAPKGIQY

v_call: TRBV19
j_call: TRBJ2-1
clone_size: .
cdr3_aa: ASSSGISNNEQF

v_call: TRBV29-1
j_call: TRBJ1-2
clone_size: .
cdr3_aa: SVGDDGLGYT

v_call: TRBV7-9
j_call: TRBJ2-2
clone_size: .
cdr3_aa: AGFGQEMNTGELF

v_call: TRBV14
j_call: TRBJ2-1
clone_size: .
cdr3_aa: ASSQGAYNEQF

v_call: TRBV28
j_call: TRBJ1-2
clone_size: few
cdr3_aa: ASSHRFYGYT

v_call: TRBV4-3
j_call: TRBJ2-7
clone_size: once
cdr3_aa: ASSQGSARNYEQY

v_call: TRBV7-8
j_call: TRBJ2-5
clone_size: few
cdr3_aa: ASSAGPGGLSQETQY

v_call: TRBV4-2
j_call: TRBJ1-1
clone_size: .
cdr3_aa: ASSQDNHPNTEAF

v_call: TRBV19
j_call: TRBJ2-1
clone_size: few
cdr3_aa: ASGQQEQF

v_call: TRBV15
j_call: TRBJ2-4
clone_size: .
cdr3_aa: ATSRDGGDIQY

v_call: TRBV19
j_call: TRBJ2-3
clone_size: few
cdr3_aa: ASPEGGDADTQY

v_call: TRBV2
j_call: TRBJ1-3
clone_size: .
cdr3_aa: ATLTHSGNTIY

v_call: TRBV9
j_call: TRBJ1-6
clone_size: .
cdr3_aa: ASSVEGRFLDNSPLH

v_call: TRBV1
j_call: TRBJ1-1
clone_size: .
cdr3_aa: TSSQADSPADTEAF

v_call: TRBV5-1
j_call: TRBJ2-1
clone_size: few
cdr3_aa: ASSWRGDELNNEQF

v_call: TRBV6-6
j_call: TRBJ1-2
clone_size: .
cdr3_aa: AGGEPGQGHYGYT

v_call: TRBV2
j_call: TRBJ1-5
clone_size: .
cdr3_aa: ASSERDYNQPQH

v_call: TRBV29-1
j_call: TRBJ1-2
clone_size: few
cdr3_aa: SVIGLNYGYT

v_call: TRBV6-4
j_call: TRBJ2-1
clone_size: .
cdr3_aa: ASSREQGSPNEQF

v_call: TRBV11-1
j_call: TRBJ1-1
clone_size: .
cdr3_aa: ASSLGPNTEAF

v_call: TRBV6-5
j_call: TRBJ2-3
clone_size: .
cdr3_aa: ASRLDSTDTQY

v_call: TRBV5-1
j_call: TRBJ1-5
clone_size: .
cdr3_aa: ASSLEGGSNQPQH

v_call: TRBV9
j_call: TRBJ2-3
clone_size: .
cdr3_aa: ASSVDDDTQY

v_call: TRBV15
j_call: TRBJ1-2
clone_size: .
cdr3_aa: ATSRLPAGTEYGYT

v_call: TRBV19
j_call: TRBJ1-1
clone_size: .
cdr3_aa: ASSRTGGTEAF

v_call: TRBV27
j_call: TRBJ2-6
clone_size: .
cdr3_aa: ASSLITGTGANVLT

v_call: TRBV29-1
j_call: TRBJ1-4
clone_size: few
cdr3_aa: SVQGLREKLF

v_call: TRBV10-3
j_call: TRBJ2-1
clone_size: .
cdr3_aa: AISRLAAYNEQF

v_call: TRBV5-1
j_call: TRBJ2-7
clone_size: .
cdr3_aa: ASSRGGYHHEQY

v_call: TRBV25-1
j_call: TRBJ2-7
clone_size: .
cdr3_aa: ASSGTPGDLISYEQY

v_call: TRBV4-3
j_call: TRBJ2-7
clone_size: .
cdr3_aa: ASSQGTGDYEQY

v_call: TRBV27
j_call: TRBJ2-7
clone_size: .
cdr3_aa: ASSPSSYEQY

v_call: TRBV5-6
j_call: TRBJ1-5
clone_size: .
cdr3_aa: ASSLGGTQPQH

v_call: TRBV13
j_call: TRBJ1-4
clone_size: .
cdr3_aa: ASSLQSTGDEKLF

v_call: TRBV7-8
j_call: TRBJ2-5
clone_size: .
cdr3_aa: ASSRSGGERETQY

v_call: TRBV20-1
j_call: TRBJ2-5
clone_size: .
cdr3_aa: SAGKETQY

v_call: TRBV4-1
j_call: TRBJ2-7
clone_size: .
cdr3_aa: ASSQDVSWDYEQY

v_call: TRBV13
j_call: TRBJ2-3
clone_size: .
cdr3_aa: ASSSRAPPTDTQY

v_call: TRBV5-1
j_call: TRBJ2-2
clone_size: .
cdr3_aa: ASSLPPGSRNGELF